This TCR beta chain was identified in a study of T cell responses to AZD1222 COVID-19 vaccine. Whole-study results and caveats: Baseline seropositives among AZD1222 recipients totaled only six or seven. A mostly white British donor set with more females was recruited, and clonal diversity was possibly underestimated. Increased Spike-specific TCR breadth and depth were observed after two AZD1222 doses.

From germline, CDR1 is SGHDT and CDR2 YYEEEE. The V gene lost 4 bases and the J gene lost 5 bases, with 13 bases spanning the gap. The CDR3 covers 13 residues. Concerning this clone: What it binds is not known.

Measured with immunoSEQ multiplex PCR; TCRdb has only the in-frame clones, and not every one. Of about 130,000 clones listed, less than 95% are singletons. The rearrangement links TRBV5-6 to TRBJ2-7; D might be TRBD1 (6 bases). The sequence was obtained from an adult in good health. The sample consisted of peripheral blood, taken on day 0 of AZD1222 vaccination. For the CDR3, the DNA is TGTGCCAGCAGCGGACCACAGGGCCACGAGCAGTACTTC. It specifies CASSGPQGHEQYF.